Detailed here is one T cell receptor beta chain. There is no known antigen for this receptor. No base quality values were provided; no much bigger clone lies one nucleotide off. The immunoSEQ Assay, a bias-controlled multiplex PCR, was used to amplify TCRbeta CDR3 regions from genomic DNA. On the authors' methods: Within the assay, amplification of reference gene primers was used to estimate how many nucleated cells each sample contained. Sequence reads were collapsed and filtered to measure the absolute abundance of every unique TCRbeta CDR3 rearrangement. For each sample, productive Simpson clonality was calculated as the square root of Simpson's diversity index over productive rearrangements. TCRdb obtained this table from immuneACCESS and retained in-frame rearrangements with V and J assigned. These tables miss some clones; where compared with another copy, unresolved V genes account for less than half of the shortfall, and the remainder is unexplained. V and J calls and clone size follow that table, whereas D and trimming were derived from the DNA. This sample has fewer than 300,000 clones in its table, and roughly 80% of those were observed once. The top ten clones comprise 5% of the sample.

In the prospective study, participants were roughly 18 to 100 years old, resided in around 25 geographic areas of the United States, and were enrolled through a virtual design. In the prospective study, cohorts were assigned on the basis of participant-reported clinical history obtained from a screening survey and a study questionnaire. Exposed participants were defined as having been in contact with someone with a PCR-confirmed or clinician-diagnosed COVID-19 case within 2 weeks of study entry. In the prospective study, mobile phlebotomists collected whole blood, serum and a nasopharyngeal or oropharyngeal swab from each participant. Prospective study participants could optionally give additional blood draws and questionnaires over an approximately 2-month period. Blood samples from the prospective study were shipped frozen or at room temperature prior to DNA extraction. This specimen comes from a study of blood T cell repertoires in COVID-19 (dated by TCRdb to the early 2020s). In terms of the full investigation: Collaborator samples came from the United States, Italy and Spain and covered acute and convalescent phases of COVID-19. Subjects who had been exposed to COVID-19, were actively infected with it, or had recovered from it provided the deeply sampled blood TCRbeta repertoires that made up the dataset. Where HLA class I and class II types were available, the types were taken from metadata supplied by the sample provider, not from assay-based typing. Nearly every sample came with metadata listing a de-identified subject ID, COVID-19 status, age in years and sex. The repertoires were released in a freely available public database intended as a resource for research on the immune response to SARS-CoV-2. The prospective study material was composed of cDNA or gDNA derived from T cells, B-cell-depleted T cells, or PBMCs. The samples were drawn from the first 160 participants of the ongoing ImmuneRACE study and from some 1,300 subjects provided by 6 global collaborators. On the study overall, not on this receptor specifically: Clinical and demographic metadata were provided uncurated, with the amount varying by source and participant.

This sequence was found in a man aged 40-55 years who had been exposed to COVID-19. The specimen sequenced was PBMCs or T cells enriched from blood (not recorded which).

This receptor carries the CDR3 CATKPGQAQQNTEAFF. DNA sequence: TGTGCCACCAAACCGGGACAGGCCCAGCAGAACACTGAAGCTTTCTTT. Recombination linked TRBV10-3 to TRBJ1-1; 8 central bases correspond to TRBD1. The CDR3 spans 16 residues, from the cysteine through the phenylalanine. This entry keeps only the CDR3 DNA: 48 bases, framed from base 1. V has 10 bases trimmed and J has 1 base trimmed; junction bases matching no gene number 14. Taken from the germline V gene, the CDR1 and CDR2 loops are ENHRY and SYGVKD.